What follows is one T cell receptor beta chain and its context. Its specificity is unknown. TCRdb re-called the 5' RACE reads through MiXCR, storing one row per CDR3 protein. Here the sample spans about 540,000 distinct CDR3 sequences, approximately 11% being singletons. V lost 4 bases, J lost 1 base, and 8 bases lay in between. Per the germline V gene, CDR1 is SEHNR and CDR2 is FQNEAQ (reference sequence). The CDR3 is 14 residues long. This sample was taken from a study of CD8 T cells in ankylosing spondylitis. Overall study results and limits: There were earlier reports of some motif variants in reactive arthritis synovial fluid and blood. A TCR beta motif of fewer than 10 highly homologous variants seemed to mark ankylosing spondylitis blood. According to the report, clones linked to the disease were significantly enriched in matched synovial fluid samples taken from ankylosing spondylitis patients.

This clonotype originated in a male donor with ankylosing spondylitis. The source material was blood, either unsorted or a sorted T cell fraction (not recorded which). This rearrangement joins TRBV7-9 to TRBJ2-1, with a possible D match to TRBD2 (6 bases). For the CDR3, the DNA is TGTGCCAGCAGCTCGGGGGAGTCCTACAATGAGCAGTTCTTC. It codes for CASSSGESYNEQFF.